This TCR beta chain came from a study of T-cell reconstitution after alpha-beta-depleted transplantation in children (dated by TCRdb to 2016 to 2017). Regarding the research as a whole: T-cell immune reconstitution after TCRalphabeta/CD19-depleted allogeneic hematopoietic cell transplantation in children was quantitatively tracked in the study by means of TCR repertoire profiling. Results and caveats for the whole study, not just this receptor: Over the following months the frequencies of hyperexpanded clones went down, and after one year T-cell counts and TCRbeta diversity were mostly credited to newly produced T cells. The apparently early recovery of alphabetaT-cell counts about two months after transplant reportedly depended on only several hundred rapidly expanded clones that came from non-depleted graft cells. The high TCRbeta diversity at day 60 in some patients was ascribed to recipient T cells and intrathymic progenitors that had survived conditioning.

The germline V gene encodes CDR1 MDHEN and CDR2 SYDVKM. The germline ends are 14 bases apart after V is trimmed by 3 bases and J by 5 bases. The CDR3 spans 14 residues, from the cysteine through the phenylalanine. The sequence is cut down to CDR3 DNA, 42 bases in frame from base 1. Receptor libraries were prepared by PCR. TCRdb lists the instrument as Illumina HiSeq 2500. To normalize quantification of the TCRbeta repertoire, the TCR libraries were built with molecular barcoding that relied on unique molecular identifiers. TCRdb handled the public reads itself, with Q25 trimming in fastp and clone calling in MiXCR, and kept productive beta chains. One record per CDR3 amino acid sequence lists the most common genes and DNA. In this sample the table shows approximately 170,000 distinct CDR3 sequences, roughly 11% of which occur a single time. The top ten constitute approximately 13% of the sample. The table lists this clonotype with many counts. Which antigen it targets is not known. Per-base qualities were not stored, and no clone one base away is much larger.

Explained via the paper, the treatment or condition label denotes: allogeneic hematopoietic cell transplantation with graft depleted of TCRalphabeta T cells and CD19 B cells. TCRalphabeta/CD19-depleted allogeneic hematopoietic cell grafts were given to the transplant recipients, all of whom were children. The source of this sequence is a boy aged 2 to 10 with acute myeloid leukemia, due to receive a stem cell transplant. The chain joins TRBV28 to TRBJ2-7; no D gene can be assigned with confidence. The sequencing here drew on PBMCs, taken before TCRalphabeta/CD19-depleted stem cell transplant. The CDR3 loop reads CASSFPPSPDEQYF. At the DNA level, the sequence is TGTGCCAGCAGTTTCCCCCCCTCACCCGACGAGCAGTACTTC.